The following is a TCR beta chain sequence with its context. What it recognizes is unknown. The CDR3 extends over 17 amino acids. Per the germline V gene, CDR1 is SGHVS and CDR2 is FQNEAQ. V lost 2 bases and J lost 3; bases outside the gene matches: 12. Among the donors, all were Caucasian adults who lived in Nashville, Tennessee. The data are from a study of shared clonotypes between healthy human individuals. Study information: Donors had three CD4 naive, three CD4 memory, two CD8 naive and one CD8 memory plate apiece. General study points: Among the subsets, naive ones generally showed larger estimated richness than memory ones. For sorted subsets, rarefaction showed incomplete sequencing despite large depth.

Libraries were prepared by immunoSEQ multiplex PCR; TCRdb keeps only in-frame clonotypes and omits some of them. The data show approximately 2,000,000 clones, under 95% seen once. This clonotype originated in a man aged 18 to 29 in good health. Some clones in this sample may be carry-over from other donors' samples. Sequences were obtained from naive CD4+ T cells from PBMCs. The subset: CD45RA+ positively selected. This chain connects TRBV7-8 to TRBJ1-1, with 7 bases matching TRBD1. The CDR3 loop is CASSLPSQGGRDTEAFF. CDR3 in DNA: TGTGCCAGCAGCTTACCCTCCCAGGGGGGGCGGGACACTGAAGCTTTCTTT.